This TCR beta chain is from a study of blood T cell repertoires in COVID-19. Study information: From the United States, Italy and Spain came samples of acute and convalescent COVID-19. In each case, the material was cDNA or gDNA derived from T cells, B-cell-depleted T cells, or PBMCs.

Original processing methods: Using reference gene primer amplification, nucleated cell counts were estimated. Assay: immunoSEQ multiplex PCR; the TCRdb copy retains only in-frame clones and omits some. V and J calls plus clone size are reproduced from that table; the DNA served to infer D and trimming. The top ten hold 2.4% of the sample, which has some 200,000 clones, approximately 85% seen once. A Seattle source enrolled patients during active infection and followed them longitudinally. The CDR3 sequence is 16 residues long. Germline V CDR1 and CDR2: MNHEY, SVGEGT. V was clipped by 0 bases and J by 8 bases, with 14 bases between them.

Sequencing was performed on peripheral blood. The clonotype was recovered from a woman in her seventies with COVID-19, enrolled during active disease. The chain has TRBV6-2 or TRBV6-3 and TRBJ1-6; a possible D gene is TRBD1 (6 bases). This chain's CDR3 is CASSYSHGRGYSPLHF. The CDR3 DNA reads as TGTGCCAGCAGTTACTCGCATGGCAGGGGATATTCACCCCTCCACTTT.